The sequence of this T cell receptor beta chain was determined in a study of tumor-infiltrating lymphocytes in localized non-small cell lung cancer. With respect to this clone: The junction departs from the called germline gene at one end, perhaps through a read error.

Germline lookup yields CDR1 MRHNA and CDR2 SNTAGT. The CDR3 sequence is 12 residues long. The method was immunoSEQ multiplex PCR; TCRdb's version includes in-frame clones alone and lacks a portion of them. The sample includes 9,000 or so clones, just under 85% of them seen just once. V usage is TRBV6-4 and J usage is TRBJ2-7; perhaps TRBD2 as D (5 bases). The receptor comes from a human donor with non-small cell lung cancer. The sequenced sample was uninvolved lung tissue not adjacent to the tumor. CDR3 protein: CASSYSSGEQYF. The DNA of the CDR3 is TGTGCCAGCAGTTACTCGAGCGGCGAGCAGTACTTC.